This TCR delta chain was identified in a study of γδ T cells in repeated Plasmodium falciparum infection. Bulk repertoires came from Vgamma9/Vdelta2+ or Vdelta2-negative gammadelta T cells flow-sorted from PBMC. Sequencing covered both gamma and delta TCR chains per sample. TCRdb reran clone calling via CATT on the multiplex PCR reads. Seen here are 45,000 to 60,000 delta-chain clones, roughly 2% observed once, and the top ten hold about 24%. CDR3 length: 19 residues. J gene TRDJ1 was identified, but the V gene was not called; the D call in the table, TRDD3, was not verified against the DNA. Sequencing was done on a sample of gamma-delta T cells from blood. The source of this sequence is a pool of human donors (malaria-infected and uninfected, not separated). The CDR3 protein is CALGELNPYWGIPADKLIF. As DNA, the CDR3 is TGTGCTCTTGGGGAACTAAATCCCTACTGGGGGATTCCCGCCGATAAACTCATCTTT.